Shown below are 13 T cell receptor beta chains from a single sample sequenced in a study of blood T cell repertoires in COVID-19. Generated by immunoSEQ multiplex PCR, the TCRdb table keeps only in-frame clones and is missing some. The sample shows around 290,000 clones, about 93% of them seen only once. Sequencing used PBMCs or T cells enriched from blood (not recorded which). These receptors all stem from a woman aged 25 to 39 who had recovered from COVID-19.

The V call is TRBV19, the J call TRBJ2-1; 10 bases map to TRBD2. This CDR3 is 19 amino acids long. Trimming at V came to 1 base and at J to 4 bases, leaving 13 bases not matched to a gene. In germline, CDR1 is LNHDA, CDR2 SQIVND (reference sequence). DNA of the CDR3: TGTGCCAGTAGTATAGGCGCTAGCGGGGGAAGTAGCGGGTACAATGAGCAGTTCTTC. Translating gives CASSIGASGGSSGYNEQFF.

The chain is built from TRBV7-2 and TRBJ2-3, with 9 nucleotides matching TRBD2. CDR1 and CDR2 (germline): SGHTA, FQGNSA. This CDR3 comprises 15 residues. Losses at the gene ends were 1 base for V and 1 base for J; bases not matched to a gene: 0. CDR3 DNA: TGTGCCAGCAGCTTAGTAGCGGGAGGCACAGATACGCAGTATTTT. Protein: CASSLVAGGTDTQYF.

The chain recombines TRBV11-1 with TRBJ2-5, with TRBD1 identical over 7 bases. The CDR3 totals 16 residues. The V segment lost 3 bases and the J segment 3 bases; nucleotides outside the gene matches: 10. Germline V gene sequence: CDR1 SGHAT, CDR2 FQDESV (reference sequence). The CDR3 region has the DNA TGTGCCAGCAGCTTGGGACAGACCCCGCCGAAAGAGACCCAGTACTTC. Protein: CASSLGQTPPKETQYF.

This CDR3 reads CASSFRGLNEKLFF. The DNA for the CDR3 is TGTGCCAGCAGTTTTAGGGGTCTTAATGAAAAACTGTTTTTT. The rearrangement links TRBV27 to TRBJ1-4; D possibly corresponds to TRBD1 (5 bases). This CDR3 is built from 14 residues. Germline CDR1 reads MNHEY; CDR2 reads SMNVEV (reference sequence). Trimming pared 3 bases from V and 4 bases from J, leaving 9 bases between.

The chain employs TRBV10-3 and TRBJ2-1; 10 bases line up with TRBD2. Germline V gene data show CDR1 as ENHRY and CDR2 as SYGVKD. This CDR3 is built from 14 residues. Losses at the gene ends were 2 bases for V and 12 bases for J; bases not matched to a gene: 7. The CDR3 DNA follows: TGTGCCATCAGTGAGGGGGCCGCTAGCGGGAGGCAGTTCTTC. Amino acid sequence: CAISEGAASGRQFF.

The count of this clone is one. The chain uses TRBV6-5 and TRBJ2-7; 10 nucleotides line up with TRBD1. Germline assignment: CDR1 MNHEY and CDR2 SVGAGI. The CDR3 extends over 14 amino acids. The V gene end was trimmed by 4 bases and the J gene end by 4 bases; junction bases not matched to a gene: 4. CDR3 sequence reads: CASSFTGQGYEQYF. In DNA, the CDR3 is TGTGCCAGCAGTTTTACGGGACAGGGGTACGAGCAGTACTTC.

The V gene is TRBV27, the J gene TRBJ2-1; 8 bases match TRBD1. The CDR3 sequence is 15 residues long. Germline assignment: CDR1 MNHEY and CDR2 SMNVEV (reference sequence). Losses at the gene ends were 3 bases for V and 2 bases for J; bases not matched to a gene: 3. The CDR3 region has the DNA TGTGCCAGCAGTTTTACGGACAGGGCCTACAATGAGCAGTTCTTC. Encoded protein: CASSFTDRAYNEQFF.

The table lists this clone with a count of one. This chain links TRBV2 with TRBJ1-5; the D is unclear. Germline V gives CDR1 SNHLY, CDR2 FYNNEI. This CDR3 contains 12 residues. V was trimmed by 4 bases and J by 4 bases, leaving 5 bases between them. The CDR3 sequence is CASSGGNQPQHF. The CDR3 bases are TGTGCCAGCAGTGGAGGAAATCAGCCCCAGCATTTT.

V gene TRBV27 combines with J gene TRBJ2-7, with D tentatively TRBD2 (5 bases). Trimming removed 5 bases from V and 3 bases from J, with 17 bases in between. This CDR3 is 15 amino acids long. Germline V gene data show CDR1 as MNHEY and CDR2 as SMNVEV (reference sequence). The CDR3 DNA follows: TGTGCCAGCAGTCTCGGACCTCCCGGGAACTACGAGCAGTACTTC. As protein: CASSLGPPGNYEQYF.

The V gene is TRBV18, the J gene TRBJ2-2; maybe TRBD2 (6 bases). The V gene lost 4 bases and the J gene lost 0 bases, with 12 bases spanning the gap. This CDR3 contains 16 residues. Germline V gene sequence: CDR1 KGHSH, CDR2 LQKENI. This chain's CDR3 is CASSRDSSPNTGELFF. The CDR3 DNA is TGTGCCAGCTCACGGGACTCTTCCCCGAACACCGGGGAGCTGTTTTTT.

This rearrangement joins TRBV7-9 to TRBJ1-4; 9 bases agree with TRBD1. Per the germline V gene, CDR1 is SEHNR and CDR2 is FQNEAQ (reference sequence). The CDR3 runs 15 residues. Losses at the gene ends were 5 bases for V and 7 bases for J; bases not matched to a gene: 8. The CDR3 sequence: CASSANRGRGEKLFF. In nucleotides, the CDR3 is TGTGCCAGCAGCGCAAACAGGGGGCGCGGTGAAAAACTGTTTTTT.

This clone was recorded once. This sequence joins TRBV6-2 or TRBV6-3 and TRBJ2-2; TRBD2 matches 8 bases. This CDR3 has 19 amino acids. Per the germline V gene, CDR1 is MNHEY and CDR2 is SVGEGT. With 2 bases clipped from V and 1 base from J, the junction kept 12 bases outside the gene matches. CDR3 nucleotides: TGTGCCAGCAGTTACAGCCTAGCGGGCTCGCGCGGGAACACCGGGGAGCTGTTTTTT. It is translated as CASSYSLAGSRGNTGELFF.

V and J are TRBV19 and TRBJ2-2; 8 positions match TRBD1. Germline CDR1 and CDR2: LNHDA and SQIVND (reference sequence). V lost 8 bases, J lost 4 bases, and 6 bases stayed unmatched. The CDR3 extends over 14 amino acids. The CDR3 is CASGAGGFTGELFF. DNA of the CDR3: TGTGCCAGTGGGGCAGGGGGCTTCACCGGGGAGCTGTTTTTT.